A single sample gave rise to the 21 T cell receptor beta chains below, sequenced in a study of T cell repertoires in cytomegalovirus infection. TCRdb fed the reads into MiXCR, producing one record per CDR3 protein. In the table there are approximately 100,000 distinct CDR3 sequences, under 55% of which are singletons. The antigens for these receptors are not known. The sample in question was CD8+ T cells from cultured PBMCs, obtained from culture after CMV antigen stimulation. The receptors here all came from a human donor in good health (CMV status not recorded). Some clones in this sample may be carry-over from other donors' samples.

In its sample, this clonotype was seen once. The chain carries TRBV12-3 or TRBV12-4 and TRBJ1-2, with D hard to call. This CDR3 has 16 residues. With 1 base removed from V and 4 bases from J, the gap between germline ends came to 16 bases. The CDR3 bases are TGTGCCAGCAGTTTAGTCCCTCTTTCAGTGTCCTATGGCTACACCTTC. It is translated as CASSLVPLSVSYGYTF.

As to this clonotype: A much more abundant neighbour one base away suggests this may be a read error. In nucleotides, the CDR3 is TGTGCCAGCAGCTCGAACTACAATGGGCAGTTCTTC. Translated, it gives CASSSNYNGQFF. J is TRBJ2-1 and V is TRBV7-3; D not resolved. The CDR3 consists of 12 residues. Germline V gene data show CDR1 as SGHTA and CDR2 as FQGTGA.

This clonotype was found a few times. Here the CDR3 reads CASSLELRLANDNEQFF. Here the CDR3 DNA reads TGTGCCAGCAGCTTAGAATTGAGACTAGCGAACGACAATGAGCAGTTCTTC. The rearrangement joins TRBV11-1 to TRBJ2-1; 8 bases match TRBD2. Germline CDR1 SGHAT, CDR2 FQDESV (reference sequence). J was trimmed by 5 bases and V by 1 base; bases with no gene match: 10. The CDR3 loop spans 17 amino acids.

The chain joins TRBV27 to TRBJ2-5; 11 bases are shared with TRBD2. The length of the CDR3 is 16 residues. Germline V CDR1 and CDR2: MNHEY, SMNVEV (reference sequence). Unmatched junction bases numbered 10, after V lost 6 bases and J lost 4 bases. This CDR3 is CASSRARTSGGETQYF. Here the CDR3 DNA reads TGTGCCAGCAGCCGAGCACGCACTAGCGGGGGAGAGACCCAGTACTTC.

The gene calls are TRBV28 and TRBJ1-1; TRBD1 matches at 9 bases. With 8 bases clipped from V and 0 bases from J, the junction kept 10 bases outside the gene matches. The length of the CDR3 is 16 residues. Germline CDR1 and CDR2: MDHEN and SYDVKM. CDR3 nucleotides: TGTGCCAGCGGAACCGGGACAGGGACCTTGAACACTGAAGCTTTCTTT. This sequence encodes CASGTGTGTLNTEAFF.

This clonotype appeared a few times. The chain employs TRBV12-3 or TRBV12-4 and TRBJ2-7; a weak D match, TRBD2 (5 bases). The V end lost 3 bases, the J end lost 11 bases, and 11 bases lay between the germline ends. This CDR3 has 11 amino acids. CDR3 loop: CASSFGEQKYF. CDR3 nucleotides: TGTGCCAGCAGTTTTGGGGAGCAGAAGTACTTC.

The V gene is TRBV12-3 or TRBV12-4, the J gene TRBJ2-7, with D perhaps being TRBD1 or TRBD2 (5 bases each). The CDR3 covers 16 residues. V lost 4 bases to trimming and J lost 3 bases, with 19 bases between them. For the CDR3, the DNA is TGTGCCAGCAGTTCCATATCTAGGGACGGAGTCTACGAGCAGTACTTC. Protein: CASSSISRDGVYEQYF.

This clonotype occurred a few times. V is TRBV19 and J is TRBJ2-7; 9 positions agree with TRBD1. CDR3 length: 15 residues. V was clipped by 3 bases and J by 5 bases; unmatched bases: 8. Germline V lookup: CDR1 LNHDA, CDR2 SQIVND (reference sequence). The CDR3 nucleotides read TGTGCCAGTAGTATCCTCGGGACAGGGCTGGACGAGCAGTACTTC. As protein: CASSILGTGLDEQYF.

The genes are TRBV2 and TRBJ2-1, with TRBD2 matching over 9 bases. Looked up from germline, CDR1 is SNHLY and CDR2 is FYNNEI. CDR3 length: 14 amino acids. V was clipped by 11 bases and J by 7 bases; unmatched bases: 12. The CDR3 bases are TGTGCCGGCAAAAAGACTAGCGGAAGGAATGAGCAGTTCTTC. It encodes CAGKKTSGRNEQFF.

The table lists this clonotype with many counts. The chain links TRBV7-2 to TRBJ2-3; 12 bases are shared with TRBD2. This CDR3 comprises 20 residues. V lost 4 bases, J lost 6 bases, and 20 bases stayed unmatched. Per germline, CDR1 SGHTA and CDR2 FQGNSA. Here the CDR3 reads CASSSTLQPTSGGSGDTQYF. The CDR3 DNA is TGTGCCAGCAGCTCGACACTTCAGCCGACTAGCGGGGGAAGCGGGGATACGCAGTATTTT.

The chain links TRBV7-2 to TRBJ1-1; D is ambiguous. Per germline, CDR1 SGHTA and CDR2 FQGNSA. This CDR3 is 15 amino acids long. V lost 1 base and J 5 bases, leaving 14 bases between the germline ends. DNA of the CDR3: TGTACCAGCAGCTTAGTTGCCAGCCAACGGACTGAAGCTTTCTTT. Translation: CTSSLVASQRTEAFF.

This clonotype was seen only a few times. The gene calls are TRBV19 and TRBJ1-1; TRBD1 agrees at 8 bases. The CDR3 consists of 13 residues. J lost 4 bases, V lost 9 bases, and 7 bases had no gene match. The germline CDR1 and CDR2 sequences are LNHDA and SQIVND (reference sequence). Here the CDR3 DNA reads TGTGCCAGCGACAGGGGTGAGGGCACTGAAGCTTTCTTT. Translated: CASDRGEGTEAFF.

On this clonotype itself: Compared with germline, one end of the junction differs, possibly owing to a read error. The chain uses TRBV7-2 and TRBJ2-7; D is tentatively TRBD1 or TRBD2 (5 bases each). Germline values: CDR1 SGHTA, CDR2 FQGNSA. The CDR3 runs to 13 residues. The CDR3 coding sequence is TGTGCCAGCAGCTATGGGACGTACTACAAGCAGTACTTC. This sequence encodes CASSYGTYYKQYF.

CDR3 protein: CASSFTSGGTSYNEQFF. CDR3 DNA: TGCGCCAGCAGCTTCACTAGCGGGGGTACCTCCTACAATGAGCAGTTCTTC. V gene TRBV5-1 combines with J gene TRBJ2-1, with 11 bases aligning to TRBD2. Germline V lookup: CDR1 SGHRS, CDR2 YFSETQ. The CDR3 runs 17 residues. J was trimmed by 0 bases and V by 2 bases; bases with no gene match: 4.

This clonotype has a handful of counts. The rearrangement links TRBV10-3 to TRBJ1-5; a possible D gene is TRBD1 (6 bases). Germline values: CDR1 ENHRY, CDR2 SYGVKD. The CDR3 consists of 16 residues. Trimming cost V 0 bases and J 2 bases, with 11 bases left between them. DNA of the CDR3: TGTGCCATCAGTGAGTCGAGTTACAGGGGCAATCAGCCCCAGCATTTT. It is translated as CAISESSYRGNQPQHF.

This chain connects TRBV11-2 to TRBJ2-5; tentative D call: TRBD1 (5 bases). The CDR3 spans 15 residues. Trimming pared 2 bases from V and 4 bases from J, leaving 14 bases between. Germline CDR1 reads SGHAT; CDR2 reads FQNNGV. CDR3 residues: CASSLIAWQGETQYF. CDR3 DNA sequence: TGTGCCAGCAGCTTAATTGCATGGCAGGGAGAGACCCAGTACTTC.

Here the CDR3 DNA reads TGTGCCAGCAGTTACTCGGGACAGGGCGGCACTGAAGCTTTCTTT. This encodes CASSYSGQGGTEAFF. The chain joins TRBV6-5 to TRBJ1-1; 9 bases fit TRBD1. CDR3 length: 15 residues. Trimming took 0 bases from V and 4 from J; bases not matched to a gene: 3. Germline CDR1 reads MNHEY; CDR2 reads SVGAGI.

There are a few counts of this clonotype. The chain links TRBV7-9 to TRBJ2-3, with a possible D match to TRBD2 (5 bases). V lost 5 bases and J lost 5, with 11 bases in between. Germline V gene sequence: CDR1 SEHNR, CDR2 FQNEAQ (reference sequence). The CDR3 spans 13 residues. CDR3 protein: CASSPQAGDTQYF. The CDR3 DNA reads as TGTGCCAGCAGCCCCCAGGCGGGAGATACGCAGTATTTT.

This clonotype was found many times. The CDR3 DNA sequence: TGTGCCAGCGGGCAAGCTGGAGGGGTGGCCGGGGAGCTGTTTTTT. Protein product: CASGQAGGVAGELFF. This chain connects TRBV12-3 or TRBV12-4 to TRBJ2-2; maybe TRBD2 (6 bases). V gave up 8 bases and J gave up 6 bases, with 19 bases separating them. There are 15 residues in the CDR3.

The CDR3 nucleotides are TGTGCCAGCAGCTTAGGGGCTAGCGGAACCACAGATACGCAGTATTTT. Protein product: CASSLGASGTTDTQYF. The chain employs TRBV7-6 and TRBJ2-3, with 7 bases lining up with TRBD2. CDR1 SGHVS and CDR2 FNYEAQ come from the germline V gene. V shed 1 base, J shed 2 bases, and the junction held 6 bases outside the gene matches. The CDR3 totals 16 residues.

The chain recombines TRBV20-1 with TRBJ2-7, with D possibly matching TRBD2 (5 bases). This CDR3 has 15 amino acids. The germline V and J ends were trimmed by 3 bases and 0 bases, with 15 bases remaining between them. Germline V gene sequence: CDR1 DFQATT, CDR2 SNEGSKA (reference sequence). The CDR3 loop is CSASPSRMSSYEQYF. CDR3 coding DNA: TGCAGTGCTAGCCCTAGCCGGATGAGCTCCTACGAGCAGTACTTC.